This T cell receptor beta chain was sequenced for a study of blood T cell repertoires in COVID-19. The assay was immunoSEQ multiplex PCR, and TCRdb's table has in-frame clones only and misses some. The repertoire holds roughly 200,000 clones, around 86% seen once, with approximately 8% in the top ten. Germline V gene lookup returns CDR1 KGHDR and CDR2 SFDVKD. Trimming shortened V by 4 bases and J by 2 bases, and 10 bases separated the two germline ends. The CDR3 has 14 amino acids. The sequenced material came from peripheral blood. This receptor was identified in a woman older than 75 with COVID-19, enrolled during active disease. The rearrangement joins TRBV24-1 to TRBJ1-2; a weak D match, TRBD1 (6 bases). Here the CDR3 reads CATSDPQGNYGYTF. CDR3 coding DNA: TGTGCCACCAGTGACCCTCAGGGGAACTATGGCTACACCTTC.